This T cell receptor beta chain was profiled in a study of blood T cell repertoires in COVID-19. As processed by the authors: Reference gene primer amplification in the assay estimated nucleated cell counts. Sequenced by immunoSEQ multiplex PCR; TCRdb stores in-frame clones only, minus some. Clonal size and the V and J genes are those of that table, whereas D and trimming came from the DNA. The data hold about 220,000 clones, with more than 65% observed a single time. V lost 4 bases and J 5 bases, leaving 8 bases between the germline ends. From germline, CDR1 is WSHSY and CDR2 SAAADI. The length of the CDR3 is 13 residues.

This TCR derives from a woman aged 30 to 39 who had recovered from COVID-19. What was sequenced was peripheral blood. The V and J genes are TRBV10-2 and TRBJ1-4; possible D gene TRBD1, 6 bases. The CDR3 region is CASSAGTNEKLFF. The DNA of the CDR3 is TGCGCCAGCAGTGCCGGGACAAATGAAAAACTGTTTTTT.